The rows below give T cell receptor beta chains drawn from one sample of a study of blood T cell repertoires in COVID-19. The assay was immunoSEQ multiplex PCR, and TCRdb's table has in-frame clones only and misses some. Here the sample spans about 72,000 clones, over 80% being singletons. The sequenced sample consisted of peripheral blood. These receptors all stem from a human donor in a cohort sampled during active COVID-19. Both conserved end residues are part of each CDR3. The order of the fields is V gene, clone size, CDR3 protein. The listing skips clone size in some rows; elsewhere it reads once, few, many or a size class.

TRBV4-2,few,CASSQDQGSNEQFF
TRBV3-1/TRBV3-2,NA,CASSQGHRNSPLHF
TRBV5-1,NA,CASRLGASTDTQYF
TRBV3-1/TRBV3-2,NA,CASSPGPGEETQYF
TRBV5-4,once,CATAVSGGTAYEQYF
TRBV18,NA,CASSPASPSYNSPLHF
TRBV2,NA,CASRAQGASTEAFF
TRBV27,NA,CASSLSIGQGASYEQYF
TRBV11-2,NA,CASSGGLEAFF
TRBV10-3,once,CAISVAGGQQPQHF
TRBV7-9,NA,CASSSDYPGQMAGFYEQYF
TRBV11-3,NA,CASSLGRVDNEQFF
TRBV5-4,NA,CASSWDRASTDTQYF
TRBV12-3/TRBV12-4,NA,CASSPQGAYEQYF
TRBV3-1/TRBV3-2,NA,CASSQDSRLNEKLFF
TRBV5-1,NA,CASSSGQGAFTGELFF
TRBV7-9,NA,CASTQGTNQPQHF
TRBV6-5,NA,CASSYGGAATEAFF
TRBV19,NA,CARKKQGANTEAFF
TRBV18,NA,CASTPVTGNQETQYF
TRBV6-2/TRBV6-3,NA,CASSFIRMNTEAFF
TRBV11-1,NA,CASSSGQGRSYEQYF
TRBV7-2,NA,CASSLTQGAGEQYF
TRBV5-6,NA,CASSHPQGRTEAFF
TRBV5-1,NA,CASSFGTGFDEQYF
TRBV5-1,few,CASSFLSGTGFEQYF
TRBV30,NA,CAWSWDRANEAFF
TRBV6-5,NA,CASRPRPDIIQYF
TRBV7-8,NA,CASSYTRDTEAFF
TRBV2,NA,CASKDRANTEAFF
TRBV5-1,NA,CASSPLAGVSYEQYF
TRBV9,NA,CASSVGGNGNTIYF
TRBV9,NA,CASSALAGETYEQYF
TRBV10-3,NA,CAISEGQGGANEKLFF
TRBV6-2/TRBV6-3,NA,CASSSQTGVTLYGYTF
TRBV9,few,CASSVNGQETQYF
TRBV3-1/TRBV3-2,NA,CASADGVAYEQYF
TRBV7-2,NA,CASSLSPQRGAGGYTF
TRBV7-8,NA,CASSLLSPNTEAFF
TRBV5-4,NA,CASSLQGVDEQYF
TRBV5-1,NA,CASSLVEGARTEAFF
TRBV6-4,once,CASRDAGTGNSPLHF
TRBV5-4,NA,CASSKPGQGSYEQYF
TRBV5-1,NA,CASSLTEHYGYTF
TRBV13,NA,CASRIYSDETQYF
TRBV15,NA,CATSKQGHTDNEQFF